Each of the 2 T cell receptor beta chains below was sequenced from the same sample in a study of T-cell memory formation after mild COVID-19. A single record per CDR3 protein comes from TCRdb applying MiXCR to the 5' RACE reads. The sample yields a few hundred thousand distinct CDR3 sequences, 16% seen once. Sequencing was done on a sample of PBMCs or a T cell subset sorted from them (not recorded which). The receptors derive from a man between 18 and 29 years old who had mild COVID-19 (a few samples of this study predate the infection). Cell type and time point are not known.

In this sample, this clonotype turned up a few times. The J gene is TRBJ1-2, the V gene TRBV29-1; TRBD1 matches at 7 bases. CDR3 length equals 13 residues. V dropped 4 bases and J dropped 5; count of bases not matched to a gene: 7. From germline, CDR1 is SQVTM and CDR2 ANQGSEA. The CDR3 sequence: CSVGGGGPYGYTF. CDR3 DNA: TGCAGCGTTGGAGGGGGCGGGCCGTATGGCTACACCTTC.

This clonotype was detected a few times. This chain connects TRBV20-1 to TRBJ2-7, with 8 bases identical to TRBD2. V was pared by 1 base and J by 2 bases, with 13 bases of the junction left unmatched. Germline CDR1 and CDR2: DFQATT and SNEGSKA (reference sequence). This CDR3 region has 17 residues. The CDR3 region has the DNA TGCAGTGCTAGAGCCCTGGCTAGCGGGCTACCCACCTACGAGCAGTACTTC. It specifies CSARALASGLPTYEQYF.